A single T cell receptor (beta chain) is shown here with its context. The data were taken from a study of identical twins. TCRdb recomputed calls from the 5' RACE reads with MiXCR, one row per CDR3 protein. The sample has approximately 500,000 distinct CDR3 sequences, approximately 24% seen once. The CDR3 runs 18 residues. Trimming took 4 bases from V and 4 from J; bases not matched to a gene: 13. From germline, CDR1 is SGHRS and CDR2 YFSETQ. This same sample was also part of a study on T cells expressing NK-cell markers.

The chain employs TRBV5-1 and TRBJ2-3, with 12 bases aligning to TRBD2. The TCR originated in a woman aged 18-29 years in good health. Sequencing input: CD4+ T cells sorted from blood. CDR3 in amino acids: CASSTGLAGHPRADTQYF. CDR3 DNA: TGCGCCAGCAGCACCGGACTAGCGGGACATCCAAGGGCAGATACGCAGTATTTT.